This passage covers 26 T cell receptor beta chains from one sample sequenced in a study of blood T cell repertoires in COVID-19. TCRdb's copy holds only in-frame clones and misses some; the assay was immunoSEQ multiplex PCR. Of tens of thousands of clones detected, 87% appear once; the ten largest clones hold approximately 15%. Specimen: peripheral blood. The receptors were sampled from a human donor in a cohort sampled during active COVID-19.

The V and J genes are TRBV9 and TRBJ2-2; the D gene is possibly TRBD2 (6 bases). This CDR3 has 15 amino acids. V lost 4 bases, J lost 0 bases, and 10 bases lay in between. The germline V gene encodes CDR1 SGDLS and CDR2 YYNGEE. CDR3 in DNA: TGTGCCAGCAGCCACGGGGGAGCGAACACCGGGGAGCTGTTTTTT. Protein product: CASSHGGANTGELFF.

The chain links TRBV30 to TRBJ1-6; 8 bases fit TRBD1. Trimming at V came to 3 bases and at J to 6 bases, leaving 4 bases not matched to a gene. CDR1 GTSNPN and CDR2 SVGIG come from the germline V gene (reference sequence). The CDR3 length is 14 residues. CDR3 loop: CAWSGQGSNSPLHF. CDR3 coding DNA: TGTGCCTGGAGCGGACAGGGAAGTAATTCACCCCTCCACTTT.

The CDR3 bases are TGCGCCAGCAGCCAAGATTACGGCCAAGAGACCCAGTACTTC. Its protein product is CASSQDYGQETQYF. V usage is TRBV4-3 and J usage is TRBJ2-5, with D unresolved. V lost 0 bases to trimming and J lost 1 base, with 6 bases between them. The V gene's germline CDR1 is LGHNA and CDR2 YSLEER. CDR3 size: 14 residues.

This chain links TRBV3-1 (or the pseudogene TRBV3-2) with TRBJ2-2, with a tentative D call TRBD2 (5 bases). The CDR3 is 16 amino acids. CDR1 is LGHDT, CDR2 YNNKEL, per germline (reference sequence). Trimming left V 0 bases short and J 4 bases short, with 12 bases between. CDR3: CASSQDFSVPTGELFF. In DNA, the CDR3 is TGTGCCAGCAGCCAAGATTTTAGCGTACCCACCGGGGAGCTGTTTTTT.

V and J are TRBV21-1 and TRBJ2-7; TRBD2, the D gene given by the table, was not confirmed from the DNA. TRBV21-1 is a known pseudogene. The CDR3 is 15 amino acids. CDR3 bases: TGTGCCAGCAGCCCGCTGTCCGGCGGCTCCTACGAGCAGTACTTC. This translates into CASSPLSGGSYEQYF.

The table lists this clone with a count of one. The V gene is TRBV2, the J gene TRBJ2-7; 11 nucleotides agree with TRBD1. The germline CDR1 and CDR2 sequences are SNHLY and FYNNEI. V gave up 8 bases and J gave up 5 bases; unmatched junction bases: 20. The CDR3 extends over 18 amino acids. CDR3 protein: CASGKYPAGTGGLDEQYF. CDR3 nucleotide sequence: TGTGCCAGCGGAAAATACCCGGCCGGGACAGGGGGTCTCGACGAGCAGTACTTC.

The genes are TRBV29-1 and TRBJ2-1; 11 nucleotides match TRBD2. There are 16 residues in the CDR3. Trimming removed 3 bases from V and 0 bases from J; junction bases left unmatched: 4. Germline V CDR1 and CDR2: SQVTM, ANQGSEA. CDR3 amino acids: CSVEGLAETSYNEQFF. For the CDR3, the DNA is TGCAGCGTTGAGGGACTAGCGGAGACCTCCTACAATGAGCAGTTCTTC.

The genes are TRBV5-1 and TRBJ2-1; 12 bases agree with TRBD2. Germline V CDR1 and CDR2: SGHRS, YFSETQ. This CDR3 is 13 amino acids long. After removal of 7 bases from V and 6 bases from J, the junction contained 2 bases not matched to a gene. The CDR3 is CASGLAGPNEQFF. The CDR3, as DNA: TGCGCCAGCGGACTAGCGGGACCCAATGAGCAGTTCTTC. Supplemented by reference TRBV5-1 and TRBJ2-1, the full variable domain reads KAGVTQTPRYLIKTRGQQVTLSCSPISGHRSVSWYQQTPGQGLQFLFEYFSETQRNKGNFPGRFSGRQFSNSRSEMNVSTLELGDSALYLCASGLAGPNEQFFGPGTRLTVL.

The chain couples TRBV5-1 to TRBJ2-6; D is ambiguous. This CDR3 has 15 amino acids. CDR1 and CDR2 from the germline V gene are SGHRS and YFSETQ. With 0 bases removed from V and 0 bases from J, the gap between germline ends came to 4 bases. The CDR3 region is CASSLALSGANVLTF. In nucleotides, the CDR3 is TGCGCCAGCAGCTTGGCCCTCTCTGGGGCCAACGTCCTGACTTTC.

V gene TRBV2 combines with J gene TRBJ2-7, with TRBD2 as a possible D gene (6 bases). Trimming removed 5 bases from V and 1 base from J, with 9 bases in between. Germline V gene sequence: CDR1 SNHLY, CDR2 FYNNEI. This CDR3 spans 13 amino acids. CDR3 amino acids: CASSRGLSYEQYF. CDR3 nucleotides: TGTGCCAGCAGTCGGGGACTTTCCTACGAGCAGTACTTC.

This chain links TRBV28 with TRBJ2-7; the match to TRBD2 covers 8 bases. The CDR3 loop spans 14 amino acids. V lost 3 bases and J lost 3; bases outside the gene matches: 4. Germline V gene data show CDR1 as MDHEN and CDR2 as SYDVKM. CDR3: CASSLSGRIYEQYF. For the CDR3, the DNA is TGTGCCAGCAGTTTGAGCGGGAGAATCTACGAGCAGTACTTC.

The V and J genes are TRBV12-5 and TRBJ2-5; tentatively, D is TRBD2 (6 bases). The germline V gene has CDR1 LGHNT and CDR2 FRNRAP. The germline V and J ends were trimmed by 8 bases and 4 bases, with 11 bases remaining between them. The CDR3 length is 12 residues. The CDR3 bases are TGTGCTAGTTCCTCGGGGGTAGAGACCCAGTACTTC. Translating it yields CASSSGVETQYF.

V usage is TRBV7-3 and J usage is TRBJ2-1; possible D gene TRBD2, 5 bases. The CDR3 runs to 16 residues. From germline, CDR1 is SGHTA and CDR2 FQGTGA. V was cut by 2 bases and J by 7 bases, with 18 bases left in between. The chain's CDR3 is CASSLRSASRTNEQFF. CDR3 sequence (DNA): TGTGCCAGCAGCTTACGGTCGGCTAGCCGAACAAATGAGCAGTTCTTC.

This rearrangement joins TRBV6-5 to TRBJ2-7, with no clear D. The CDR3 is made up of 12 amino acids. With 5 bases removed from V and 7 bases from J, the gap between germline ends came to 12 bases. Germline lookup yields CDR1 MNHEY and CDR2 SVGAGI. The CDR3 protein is CASSIQWKEQYF. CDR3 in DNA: TGTGCCAGCAGTATACAGTGGAAAGAGCAGTACTTC.

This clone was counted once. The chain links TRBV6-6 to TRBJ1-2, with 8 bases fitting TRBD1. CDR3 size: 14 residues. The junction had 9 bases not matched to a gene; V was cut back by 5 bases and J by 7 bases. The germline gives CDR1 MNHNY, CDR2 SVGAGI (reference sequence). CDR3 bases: TGTGCCAGCAGTGTTACAGGGGGGACGGCTGGCTACACCTTC. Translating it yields CASSVTGGTAGYTF.

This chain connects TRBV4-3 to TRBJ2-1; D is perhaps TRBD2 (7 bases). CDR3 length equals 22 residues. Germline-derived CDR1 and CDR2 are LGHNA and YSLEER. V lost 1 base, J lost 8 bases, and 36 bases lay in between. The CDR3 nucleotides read TGCGCCAGCAGCCAAGGTTGCCTGACCAAGAAAATGCGGGGGCCTCGAGAGGATGAGCAGTTCTTC. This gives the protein CASSQGCLTKKMRGPREDEQFF.

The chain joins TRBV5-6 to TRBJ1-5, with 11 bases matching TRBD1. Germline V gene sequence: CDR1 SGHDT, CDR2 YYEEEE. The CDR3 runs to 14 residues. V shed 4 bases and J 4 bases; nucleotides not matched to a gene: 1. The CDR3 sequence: CASSRDRGNQPQHF. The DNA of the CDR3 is TGTGCCAGCAGCCGGGACAGGGGGAATCAGCCCCAGCATTTT.

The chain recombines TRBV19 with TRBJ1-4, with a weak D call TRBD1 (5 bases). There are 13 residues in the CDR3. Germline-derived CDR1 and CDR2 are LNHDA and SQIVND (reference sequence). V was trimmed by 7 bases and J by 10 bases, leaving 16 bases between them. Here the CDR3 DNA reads TGTGCCAGTACCCTGCAGGGTAGTGGAAAACTGTTTTTT. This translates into CASTLQGSGKLFF.

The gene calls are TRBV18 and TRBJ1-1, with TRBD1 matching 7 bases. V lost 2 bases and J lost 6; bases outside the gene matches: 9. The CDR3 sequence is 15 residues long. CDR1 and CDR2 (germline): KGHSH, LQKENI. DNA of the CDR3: TGTGCCAGCTCACCATTCCGAGACAGGGAATCTGAAGCTTTCTTT. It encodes CASSPFRDRESEAFF.

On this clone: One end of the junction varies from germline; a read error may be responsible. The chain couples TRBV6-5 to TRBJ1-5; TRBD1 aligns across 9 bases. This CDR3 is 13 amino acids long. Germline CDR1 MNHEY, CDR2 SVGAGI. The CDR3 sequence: CAGSGQGQQPQHF. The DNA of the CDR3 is TGTGCCGGCAGCGGACAGGGGCAACAGCCCCAGCATTTT.

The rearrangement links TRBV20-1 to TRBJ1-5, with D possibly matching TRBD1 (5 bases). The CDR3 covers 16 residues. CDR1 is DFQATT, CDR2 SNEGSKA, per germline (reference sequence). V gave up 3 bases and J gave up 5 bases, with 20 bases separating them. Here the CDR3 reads CSASPRGGRGDQPQHF. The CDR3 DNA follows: TGCAGTGCTAGTCCTCGCGGAGGGAGGGGAGATCAGCCCCAGCATTTT.

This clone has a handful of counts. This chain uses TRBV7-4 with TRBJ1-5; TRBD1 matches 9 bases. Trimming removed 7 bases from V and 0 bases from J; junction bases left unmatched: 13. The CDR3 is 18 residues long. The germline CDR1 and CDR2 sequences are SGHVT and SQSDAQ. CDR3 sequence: CASTKGYRGPVSNQPQHF. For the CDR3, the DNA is TGTGCCAGCACCAAAGGTTACAGGGGGCCCGTTAGCAATCAGCCCCAGCATTTT.

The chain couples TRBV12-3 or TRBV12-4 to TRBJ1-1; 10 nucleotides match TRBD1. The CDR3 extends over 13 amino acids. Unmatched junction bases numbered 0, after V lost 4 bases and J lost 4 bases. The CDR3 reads CASSWDRGTEAFF. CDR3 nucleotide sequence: TGTGCCAGCAGTTGGGACAGGGGCACTGAAGCTTTCTTT.

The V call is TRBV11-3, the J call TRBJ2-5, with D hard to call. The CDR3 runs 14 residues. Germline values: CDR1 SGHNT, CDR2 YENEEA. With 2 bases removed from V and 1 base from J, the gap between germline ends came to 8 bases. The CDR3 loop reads CASSLIVPQETQYF. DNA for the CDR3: TGTGCCAGCAGCTTAATAGTTCCCCAAGAGACCCAGTACTTC.

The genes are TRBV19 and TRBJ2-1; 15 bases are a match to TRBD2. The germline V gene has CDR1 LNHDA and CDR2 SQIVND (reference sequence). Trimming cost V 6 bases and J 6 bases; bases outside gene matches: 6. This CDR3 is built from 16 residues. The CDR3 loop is CASSGLAGGLRNEQFF. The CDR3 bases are TGTGCCAGTAGCGGACTAGCGGGGGGGCTCCGCAATGAGCAGTTCTTC.

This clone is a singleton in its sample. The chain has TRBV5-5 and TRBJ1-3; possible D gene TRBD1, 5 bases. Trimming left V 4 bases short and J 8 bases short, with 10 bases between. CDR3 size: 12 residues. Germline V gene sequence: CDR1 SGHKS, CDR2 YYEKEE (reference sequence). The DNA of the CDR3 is TGTGCCAGCAGCCTCAGGGTAGACACCATATATTTT. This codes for CASSLRVDTIYF.